Listed here is a single TCR beta chain. Its antigen is as yet unknown. Germline V gene lookup returns CDR1 DFQATT and CDR2 SNEGSKA (reference sequence). V was shortened by 5 bases and J by 7 bases, with 11 bases between the two germline ends. The CDR3 loop spans 11 amino acids. The sample comes from a study of identical twins. Findings of the study overall: In beta out-of-frame sequences, the excess sharing between twins was weaker.

Each CDR3 protein is one row after TCRdb ran MiXCR on the 5' RACE reads. The table records 540,000 or so distinct CDR3 sequences, approximately 20% of them present only once. This same sample was also taken into another study, of yellow fever vaccine responses in identical twins.

The rearrangement joins TRBV20-1 to TRBJ2-5; no clear D gene. Sample: CD4+ T cells sorted from blood. The TCR originated in a woman aged 18-29 years in good health. Here the CDR3 reads CSAVILGTQYF. The DNA of the CDR3 is TGCAGTGCTGTTATCCTAGGGACCCAGTACTTC.